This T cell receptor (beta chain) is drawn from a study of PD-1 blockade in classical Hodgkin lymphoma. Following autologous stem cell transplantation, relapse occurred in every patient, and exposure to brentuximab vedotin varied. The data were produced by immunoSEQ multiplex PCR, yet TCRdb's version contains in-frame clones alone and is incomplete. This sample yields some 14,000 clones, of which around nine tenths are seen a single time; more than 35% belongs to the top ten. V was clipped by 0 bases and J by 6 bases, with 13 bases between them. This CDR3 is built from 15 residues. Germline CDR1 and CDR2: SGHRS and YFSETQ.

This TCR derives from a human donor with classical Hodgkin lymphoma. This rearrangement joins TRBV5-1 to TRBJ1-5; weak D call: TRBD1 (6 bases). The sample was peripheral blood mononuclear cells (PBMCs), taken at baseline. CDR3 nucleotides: TGCGCCAGCAGCTTGGAACCGAAGGGGGGTCAGCCCCAGCATTTT. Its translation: CASSLEPKGGQPQHF.